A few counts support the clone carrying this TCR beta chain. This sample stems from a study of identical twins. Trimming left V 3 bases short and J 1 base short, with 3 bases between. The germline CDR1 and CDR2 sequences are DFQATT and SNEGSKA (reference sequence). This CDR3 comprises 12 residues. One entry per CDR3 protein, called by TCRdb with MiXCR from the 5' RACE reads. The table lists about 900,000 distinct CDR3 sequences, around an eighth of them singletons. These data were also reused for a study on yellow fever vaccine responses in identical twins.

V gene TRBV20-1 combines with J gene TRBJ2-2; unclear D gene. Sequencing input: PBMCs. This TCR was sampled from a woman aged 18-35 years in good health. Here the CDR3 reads CSASENTGELFF. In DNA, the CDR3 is TGCAGTGCTAGCGAGAACACCGGGGAGCTGTTTTTT.